Below are 20 T cell receptor beta chains sequenced from a single sample in a study of a mutant IDH1 vaccine in newly diagnosed glioma (dated by TCRdb to the early 2020s). Interpreted using the paper, the time point label stands for: week 35, safety follow-up. A 20-mer mutant IDH1 peptide at 300 micrograms in Montanide made up each vaccine dose, which was injected subcutaneously together with topical imiquimod. Their recognized antigens are unknown. Library method: the immunoSEQ multiplex PCR assay. The table was pulled from immuneACCESS by TCRdb, which kept in-frame rearrangements only. Such tables lose some clones; where checked, under half of the loss comes from unresolved V genes, and the rest has no known cause. The sample table shows about 29,000 clones, and around three quarters are seen once. Of the sample, around 7.6% is held by the ten largest clones. The sample was PBMCs, taken from a glioma patient whose treatment included an IDH1 peptide vaccine. Receptor source: a man in his fifties with glioma.

This clone was counted a few times. The CDR3: CASSPGAGGAYEQYF. The CDR3, as DNA: TGTGCCAGCTCACCGGGGGCCGGGGGCGCCTACGAGCAGTACTTC. The rearrangement joins TRBV18 to TRBJ2-7; D assignment may be TRBD1 or TRBD2 (6 bases each). This CDR3 has 15 amino acids. V lost 3 bases and J 2 bases, leaving 14 bases between the germline ends. From germline, CDR1 is KGHSH and CDR2 LQKENI.

This rearrangement joins TRBV10-3 to TRBJ2-5, with TRBD1 matching over 9 bases. The last part of the DNA fits TRBJ2-7 better; the J call may be wrong. Germline V gene data show CDR1 as ENHRY and CDR2 as SYGVKD. This CDR3 has 14 amino acids. The CDR3 is CAISGQGGSYEQYF. The CDR3 DNA follows: TGTGCCATCAGTGGACAGGGGGGATCTTACGAGCAGTACTTC.

This clone was detected a few times. V is TRBV2 and J is TRBJ1-2, with unresolved D. Between the trimmed V and J ends, which lost 9 bases and 7 bases, there was a span of 3 bases. CDR3 length equals 8 residues. Germline CDR1 is SNHLY and CDR2 is FYNNEI. The CDR3 bases are TGTGCCAGTGTTGGCTACACCTTC. Residues: CASVGYTF.

This clone turned up a few times. This chain connects TRBV7-2 to TRBJ1-5; D unclear. This CDR3 contains 13 residues. V lost 1 base, J lost 7 bases, and 8 bases lay in between. CDR1 SGHTA and CDR2 FQGNSA come from the germline V gene. CDR3 loop: CASSLGDGQPQHF. For the CDR3, the DNA is TGTGCCAGCAGCTTAGGGGATGGCCAGCCCCAGCATTTT.

Concerning this clone: The same CDR3 is also encoded by other DNA sequences in this sample. The chain links TRBV6-5 to TRBJ2-7, with D unclear. Looked up from germline, CDR1 is MNHEY and CDR2 is SVGAGI. CDR3 length: 14 amino acids. The V and J ends lost 0 bases and 1 base respectively, with 7 bases between them. The CDR3 DNA is TGTGCCAGCAGTTACTCGGGCTCGTCCTACGAGCAGTACTTC. It encodes CASSYSGSSYEQYF.

This sequence joins TRBV19 and TRBJ1-2; no firm D call. Germline V lookup: CDR1 LNHDA, CDR2 SQIVND (reference sequence). The CDR3 runs 13 residues. Trimming removed 5 bases from V and 4 bases from J, with 11 bases in between. The CDR3 spells CASSLSALYGYTF. The CDR3 nucleotides read TGTGCCAGTAGTCTCTCAGCACTCTATGGCTACACCTTC.

This clone was found a few times. The chain carries TRBV5-1 and TRBJ2-7, with 8 nucleotides matching TRBD1. The CDR3 is made up of 13 amino acids. The ends lost 5 bases at V and 2 bases at J; junction bases unmatched: 3. Germline lookup yields CDR1 SGHRS and CDR2 YFSETQ. CDR3: CASRDRVTYEQYF. The CDR3 DNA follows: TGCGCCAGCAGGGACAGGGTTACCTACGAGCAGTACTTC.

The chain joins TRBV6-1 to TRBJ2-7; weak D call: TRBD2 (5 bases). Germline V gene data show CDR1 as MNHNS and CDR2 as SASEGT. This CDR3 has 14 amino acids. The germline V and J ends were trimmed by 7 bases and 1 base, with 14 bases remaining between them. The chain's CDR3 is CASTIGRGSYEQYF. The DNA of the CDR3 is TGTGCCAGCACGATAGGGAGAGGGTCCTACGAGCAGTACTTC.

This chain uses TRBV14 with TRBJ2-2, with TRBD1 matching 7 bases. V gave up 1 base and J gave up 1 base; unmatched junction bases: 3. This CDR3 comprises 16 residues. From germline, CDR1 is SGHDN and CDR2 FVKESK. The DNA for the CDR3 is TGTGCCAGCAGCCAAGGACGGACAGGGAACACCGGGGAGCTGTTTTTT. It yields the protein CASSQGRTGNTGELFF.

V gene TRBV11-2 combines with J gene TRBJ1-6; 8 bases are a match to TRBD1. CDR3 length: 16 residues. V dropped 0 bases and J dropped 10; count of bases not matched to a gene: 8. Germline V lookup: CDR1 SGHAT, CDR2 FQNNGV. The CDR3 coding sequence is TGTGCCAGCAGCTTAGAGGGGACAGGTAATCGGTCACCCCTCCACTTT. This codes for CASSLEGTGNRSPLHF.

The chain couples TRBV2 to TRBJ1-2; no clear D. V was clipped by 7 bases and J by 4 bases, with 13 bases between them. The CDR3 is made up of 13 amino acids. The germline V gene encodes CDR1 SNHLY and CDR2 FYNNEI. DNA for the CDR3: TGTGCCAGCACCGGATTAGGGAGCTATGGCTACACCTTC. Protein sequence: CASTGLGSYGYTF.

V usage is TRBV6-5 and J usage is TRBJ2-1; no reliable D call. There are 13 residues in the CDR3. The germline V gene has CDR1 MNHEY and CDR2 SVGAGI. V was cut by 4 bases and J by 5 bases, with 9 bases left in between. The CDR3 DNA follows: TGTGCCAGCAGTTCCACTCAGAACAATGAGCAGTTCTTC. Translation: CASSSTQNNEQFF.

This chain connects TRBV7-2 to TRBJ1-2; the D gene is possibly TRBD1 (6 bases). Germline CDR1 reads SGHTA; CDR2 reads FQGNSA. The CDR3 extends over 13 amino acids. V shed 1 base and J shed 8 bases, with 11 bases lying between them. CDR3 DNA: TGTGCCAGCAGCTTAGACGGGGGCAGAGGCTACACCTTC. It encodes CASSLDGGRGYTF.

The chain is built from TRBV4-1 and TRBJ2-5, with a weak D call TRBD1 (6 bases). The CDR3 has 16 residues. CDR1 and CDR2 from the germline V gene are MGHRA and YSYEKL. Trimming shortened V by 1 base and J by 5 bases, and 17 bases separated the two germline ends. CDR3: CASSQGIGGAGETQYF. CDR3 DNA: TGCGCCAGCAGCCAAGGGATTGGGGGCGCAGGGGAGACCCAGTACTTC.

The chain links TRBV11-3 to TRBJ1-5, with unresolved D. This CDR3 spans 13 amino acids. CDR1 SGHNT and CDR2 YENEEA come from the germline V gene. The V gene lost 5 bases and the J gene lost 7 bases, with 12 bases spanning the gap. The DNA of the CDR3 is TGTGCCAGCAGCCCCTGGGGTGACCAGCCCCAGCATTTT. Residues: CASSPWGDQPQHF.

V gene TRBV9 combines with J gene TRBJ2-2; tentative D call: TRBD2 (6 bases). The CDR3 has 16 residues. Germline V gene data show CDR1 as SGDLS and CDR2 as YYNGEE. V shed 0 bases and J shed 0 bases, with 9 bases lying between them. The CDR3 coding sequence is TGTGCCAGCAGCGTAGTGACGGGGGCGAACACCGGGGAGCTGTTTTTT. Its protein product is CASSVVTGANTGELFF.

This clone is labeled medium-sized. The chain employs TRBV19 and TRBJ1-1, with D uncertain. CDR1 and CDR2 (germline): LNHDA, SQIVND (reference sequence). The CDR3 is made up of 13 amino acids. V dropped 3 bases and J dropped 8 bases, with 13 bases sitting between them. CDR3 residues: CASSMYTHGEAFF. The CDR3 DNA reads as TGTGCCAGTAGTATGTATACTCACGGGGAAGCTTTCTTT.

The chain is built from TRBV4-1 and TRBJ1-5, with D possibly matching TRBD1 (6 bases). Germline lookup yields CDR1 MGHRA and CDR2 YSYEKL. The CDR3 length is 17 residues. V lost 1 base, J lost 5 bases, and 18 bases lay in between. This CDR3 reads CASSQGTARSPYQPQHF. The CDR3, as DNA: TGCGCCAGCAGCCAAGGGACAGCTCGATCTCCTTATCAGCCCCAGCATTTT.

This chain uses TRBV19 with TRBJ2-6; D may match TRBD1 or TRBD2 (5 bases each). The ends were cut back, 3 bases at V and 4 bases at J, with 10 bases in the middle. Germline CDR1 LNHDA, CDR2 SQIVND (reference sequence). The CDR3 is 15 residues long. The CDR3 DNA sequence: TGTGCCAGTAGTATTGGGGGATCAGGGGCCAACGTCCTGACTTTC. Translating it yields CASSIGGSGANVLTF.

This clone was counted once. The chain joins TRBV4-2 to TRBJ1-5, with D maybe TRBD1 (6 bases). Trimming took 1 base from V and 7 from J, leaving 29 bases between them. Per the germline V gene, CDR1 is LGHNA and CDR2 is YNFKEQ. The CDR3 is 20 residues long. CDR3: CASSQGGAPGQIRYDQPQHF. The CDR3 coding sequence is TGTGCCAGCAGCCAAGGTGGTGCTCCTGGACAGATCCGGTATGACCAGCCCCAGCATTTT.